The TCR beta chain under discussion was sequenced for a study of blood T cell repertoires in COVID-19. The CDR3 runs 13 residues. The V gene lost 7 bases and the J gene lost 3 bases, with 13 bases spanning the gap. CDR1 and CDR2 from the germline V gene are SNHLY and FYNNEI. Source study methods: How many nucleated cells were present was estimated from reference gene primer amplification. Profiling relied on immunoSEQ multiplex PCR, and the TCRdb table lists in-frame clones only, not all of them. For V, J and clone size, that table is used; D and trimming come from the DNA. The sample holds roughly 250,000 clones, more than 65% seen once.

The sequencing sample was made of peripheral blood. This clonotype was obtained from a woman aged 40 to 50 with active or convalescent COVID-19. The chain is built from TRBV2 and TRBJ2-7, with a possible D match to TRBD1 (5 bases). The CDR3 loop reads CASKSDTNYEQYV. The CDR3 DNA sequence: TGTGCCAGCAAGTCGGACACGAACTACGAGCAGTACGTC.